Detailed here is one T cell receptor beta chain. A few counts support this clonotype. No antigen is known for it. Qualities for individual bases were not recorded, and no much larger clone is one base off. The time point label here, explained by the study, means: pre-sensitization, week 0. The treatment or condition label, read with the paper, signifies: therapeutic diphenylcyclopropenone sensitization with weekly scalp DPC. Blood at each patch-test visit was drawn before the patch test was applied. To be eligible, patients had to be aged 18 to 70, diagnosed with alopecia and judged suitable for DPC therapy, while pregnant patients were excluded. Total RNA was isolated from unfractionated whole blood collected in Tempus Blood RNA tubes. The data derive from a study of human T cells and chemical hapten exposure (dated by TCRdb to about 2021). Regarding the research as a whole: For sensitization, 2% DPC in acetone was applied to a roughly 2 cm by roughly 2 cm area of upper inner arm skin. Throughout the roughly 25-week study period, patients were also given weekly therapeutic DPC doses on the scalp. Patch testing was performed on the upper back with Finn chambers containing 0.01% DPC, and the patch tests were scored after 6 days according to International Contact Dermatitis Research Group standards. Alopecia areata with under or over 50% scalp involvement, alopecia totalis and alopecia universalis were represented in the patient cohort, which was mostly female. Libraries were pooled for sequencing, and per-sample TCR yields varied mainly because of small differences in library volumes within the pool. Peripheral blood TCR repertoire changes were tracked in vivo in alopecia patients during primary and secondary sensitization to the hapten diphenylcyclopropenone (DPC). Blood samples were taken from patients before sensitization (week 0) and then at 2, 6 and about 24 weeks after DPC sensitization. Blood for TCR sequencing was provided by twenty-nine alopecia patients at one to four time points (pre-sensitization, 2, 6 and 24 weeks).

What the research found in general, with its limitations: After repeated subsampling, the strength of the expansion versus patch-test correlation and the threshold at which it became significant changed. Patch test score was positively correlated with the number of PT1 expanded TCRs, with significance at thresholds 8, 16 and 32 but not at 4. All patients had alopecia, a presumed autoimmune disease, so their immune response might differ from that of healthy individuals. Expanded TCRs formed significantly more large CDR3 similarity clusters than pre-sensitization or healthy control sets, consistent with antigen-driven responses. The number of TCRs above 1 in 1000 frequency did not change with DPC sensitization; there was no evidence of global repertoire structure alterations.

The library relied on RACE. Sequencer: NextSeq 500. Library preparation attached unique molecular identifiers to individual cDNA molecules for quantitative, reproducible TCR counting. Each blood RNA sample was used to sequence both TCR alpha and TCR beta chains. For the original study's pipeline: The median number of TCRs per sample was 90,000 to 100,000, ranging from roughly 20,000 to 700,000. The Decombinator software suite was used to annotate V, J and CDR3 in the TCR reads. Every sample was subsampled to the same number of TCRs (28,000) for the PS versus PT1 abundance plots. Expanded TCRs were defined as absent before sensitization and observed at least eight times at the 2-week time point. Using fastp trimming at Q25 and MiXCR clonotype assembly, TCRdb reanalyzed the public sequencing data and kept in-frame beta chains. Rows with one shared CDR3 protein collapse into an entry with the most common genes and DNA. TCRdb's processing, not the authors' own work, is the source of the V and J calls. The sample records under 200,000 distinct CDR3 sequences, around 30% of which are singletons. Nearly 3% of the sample is in the top ten clones.

The trim is 4 bases for V and 5 bases for J, with a gap of 17 bases between the germline ends. The CDR3 has 14 amino acids, counting the end cysteine and phenylalanine. The entry retains the CDR3 DNA only, 42 bases that are in frame from base 1. Reading the germline V gene gives CDR1 SQVTM and CDR2 ANQGSEA. The clonotype originates from a woman aged 25 to 45 with alopecia areata. Some clones in this sample may be carry-over from other donors' samples. The material sequenced was whole blood, taken in connection with sensitization to the hapten diphenylcyclopropenone (DPC). The V and J segments used are TRBV29-1 and TRBJ1-1; a confident D gene designation cannot be given. The CDR3 reads CSVGLGIGVTEAFF. The nucleotide sequence reads as follows: TGCAGCGTTGGGTTAGGAATCGGGGTGACTGAAGCTTTCTTT.